The 17 T cell receptor beta chains below come from one sample, sequenced in a study of blood T cells in healthy people across ages. A second PCR, run for 7 to 11 cycles, used a sample-barcoded 5' primer plus a J-beta primer mix. TCRdb re-derived calls from the 5' RACE reads in MiXCR, one entry per CDR3 protein. Counted here are roughly 1,800,000 distinct CDR3 sequences, just under 50% occurring once; the ten biggest clones make up approximately 2.1%. The source material was blood. The receptors shown here come from a middle-aged woman in good health.

This clonotype was seen just once. V usage is TRBV20-1 and J usage is TRBJ2-7, with TRBD1 as a possible D gene (6 bases). The germline CDR1 and CDR2 sequences are DFQATT and SNEGSKA (reference sequence). Trimming left V 3 bases short and J 1 base short, with 16 bases between. The CDR3 has 15 residues. The CDR3 protein is CSASKAQGRSYEQYF. In DNA, the CDR3 is TGCAGTGCTAGTAAGGCCCAGGGGAGATCCTACGAGCAGTACTTC.

CDR3 sequence (DNA): TGTGCCAGCGGCATGGGAGAGACCCAGTACTTC. This codes for CASGMGETQYF. The J gene is TRBJ2-5, the V gene TRBV13; D is unresolved. Germline CDR1 PRHDT, CDR2 FYEKMQ (reference sequence). This CDR3 spans 11 amino acids. The V end lost 8 bases, the J end lost 4 bases, and 8 bases lay between the germline ends.

This clonotype was seen a few times. The CDR3 region is CASSQEVGRGGPRDNEQFF. CDR3 bases: TGCGCCAGCAGCCAAGAAGTTGGGCGGGGGGGCCCTCGGGACAATGAGCAGTTCTTC. The rearrangement links TRBV4-3 to TRBJ2-1; 9 nucleotides match TRBD2. V was clipped by 0 bases and J by 5 bases; unmatched bases: 14. The CDR3 spans 19 residues. Germline CDR1 and CDR2: LGHNA and YSLEER.

This clonotype was seen a few times. The rearrangement joins TRBV9 to TRBJ1-1, with D unresolved. Germline V CDR1 and CDR2: SGDLS, YYNGEE. The CDR3 spans 14 residues. Trimming shortened V by 0 bases and J by 2 bases, and 8 bases separated the two germline ends. This CDR3 is CASSVELTNTEAFF. In DNA form, the CDR3 reads TGTGCCAGCAGCGTAGAGCTCACAAACACTGAAGCTTTCTTT.

This clonotype was recorded a few times. V and J are TRBV11-2 and TRBJ2-1; D possibly matches TRBD1 or TRBD2 (6 bases each). Germline V gene sequence: CDR1 SGHAT, CDR2 FQNNGV. V lost 2 bases and J 5 bases, leaving 19 bases between the germline ends. The CDR3 has 17 amino acids. The CDR3 DNA follows: TGTGCCAGCAGCTTACTTTATCGGGGGCCCGCGGACAATGAGCAGTTCTTC. It specifies CASSLLYRGPADNEQFF.

The chain recombines TRBV7-2 with TRBJ2-5, with a tentative D call TRBD2 (7 bases). Trimming shortened V by 1 base and J by 4 bases, and 13 bases separated the two germline ends. The CDR3 spans 15 residues. In germline, CDR1 is SGHTA, CDR2 FQGNSA. The CDR3 region has the DNA TGTGCCAGCAGCTTAGGACGGGGGGCCGTAGAGACCCAGTACTTC. This translates into CASSLGRGAVETQYF.

This clonotype was picked up a small number of times. The CDR3 here is CASSYLGTTDTQYF. CDR3 nucleotide sequence: TGTGCCAGCAGTTACCTGGGCACCACAGATACGCAGTATTTT. The chain uses TRBV6-6 and TRBJ2-3, with D unresolved. Trimming took 2 bases from V and 2 from J, leaving 8 bases between them. The CDR3 consists of 14 residues. Germline CDR1 is MNHNY and CDR2 is SVGAGI (reference sequence).

The chain links TRBV6-6 to TRBJ2-5; D not resolved. The CDR3 runs 15 residues. In germline, CDR1 is MNHNY, CDR2 SVGAGI (reference sequence). The V gene lost 7 bases and the J gene lost 2 bases, with 17 bases spanning the gap. The CDR3, as DNA: TGTGCCAGCAAACAAGGCGGCGGTGGGCAAGAGACCCAGTACTTC. Encoded protein: CASKQGGGGQETQYF.

The chain recombines TRBV7-3 with TRBJ1-5; no clear D. The length of the CDR3 is 17 residues. V dropped 4 bases and J dropped 0 bases, with 16 bases sitting between them. Per the germline V gene, CDR1 is SGHTA and CDR2 is FQGTGA. The CDR3 DNA sequence: TGTGCCAGCAGCTCCCTGTGGAGCAGCCATAGCAATCAGCCCCAGCATTTT. Amino acids: CASSSLWSSHSNQPQHF.

J is TRBJ2-6 and V is TRBV7-2; no firm D call. Looked up from germline, CDR1 is SGHTA and CDR2 is FQGNSA. This CDR3 contains 15 residues. The V end lost 5 bases, the J end lost 1 base, and 9 bases lay between the germline ends. CDR3 coding DNA: TGTGCCAGCAGCCACGACCGATCTGGGGCCAACGTCCTGACTTTC. Translated: CASSHDRSGANVLTF. Together with reference TRBV7-2 and TRBJ2-6, the CDR3 gives the full variable domain: GAGVSQSPSNKVTEKGKDVELRCDPISGHTALYWYRQSLGQGLEFLIYFQGNSAPDKSGLPSDRFSAERTGGSVSTLTIQRTQQEDSAVYLCASSHDRSGANVLTFGAGSRLTVL.

The J gene is TRBJ1-4, the V gene TRBV6-5, with no clear D. CDR1 and CDR2 (germline): MNHEY, SVGAGI. The V and J ends lost 2 bases and 6 bases respectively, with 13 bases between them. The CDR3 is made up of 15 amino acids. The CDR3, as DNA: TGTGCCAGCAGTTACCGGCCCGGGTCTCATGAAAAACTGTTTTTT. This codes for CASSYRPGSHEKLFF.

The chain links TRBV7-9 to TRBJ2-7; tentative D call: TRBD2 (5 bases). This CDR3 is 13 amino acids long. Germline V gene lookup returns CDR1 SEHNR and CDR2 FQNEAQ (reference sequence). V shed 8 bases and J shed 4 bases, with 15 bases lying between them. The CDR3 nucleotides read TGTGCCAGCGGGTGGGGATCGGGGTACGAGCAGTACTTC. Translated, it gives CASGWGSGYEQYF.

This clonotype came up once. A junction boundary mismatches the germline segment, possibly from a read error. The rearrangement links TRBV12-3 or TRBV12-4 to TRBJ2-1, with D unclear. The CDR3 extends over 17 amino acids. CDR3 protein: CASSRGRQLSSYNEQIF. For the CDR3, the DNA is TGTGCCAGCAGTAGAGGACGGCAATTAAGCTCCTACAATGAGCAGATCTTC.

V is TRBV2 and J is TRBJ1-5; no clear D. The length of the CDR3 is 13 residues. Germline lookup yields CDR1 SNHLY and CDR2 FYNNEI. The V end was cut by 7 bases, the J end by 2 bases, with 9 bases between. The CDR3 DNA reads TGTGCCAGCATGGAATTCGGCAATCAGCCCCAGCATTTT. Its translation is CASMEFGNQPQHF.

The rearrangement uses TRBV5-1 and TRBJ2-4, with D possibly being TRBD2 (5 bases). CDR3 length: 14 amino acids. CDR1 SGHRS and CDR2 YFSETQ come from the germline V gene. Trimming left V 3 bases short and J 13 bases short, with 20 bases between. The chain's CDR3 is CASSSLGSGNEQYF. CDR3 DNA: TGCGCCAGCAGCTCCTTGGGATCGGGGAATGAGCAGTACTTC.

This sequence joins TRBV6-1 and TRBJ1-5; possible D gene TRBD1, 5 bases. With 1 base removed from V and 12 bases from J, the gap between germline ends came to 7 bases. This CDR3 is 11 amino acids long. From germline, CDR1 is MNHNS and CDR2 SASEGT. CDR3 residues: CASSEVGVQHF. CDR3 in DNA: TGTGCCAGCAGTGAAGTAGGGGTCCAGCATTTT.

This clonotype has just one count. Compared with germline, one end of the junction differs, possibly owing to a read error. The chain uses TRBV10-3 and TRBJ2-5; D gene unclear. The length of the CDR3 is 13 residues. The V gene's germline CDR1 is ENHRY and CDR2 SYGVKD. The CDR3 region is CAISEYSEEAQYF. CDR3 coding DNA: TGTGCCATCAGTGAGTATAGTGAAGAGGCCCAGTACTTC.